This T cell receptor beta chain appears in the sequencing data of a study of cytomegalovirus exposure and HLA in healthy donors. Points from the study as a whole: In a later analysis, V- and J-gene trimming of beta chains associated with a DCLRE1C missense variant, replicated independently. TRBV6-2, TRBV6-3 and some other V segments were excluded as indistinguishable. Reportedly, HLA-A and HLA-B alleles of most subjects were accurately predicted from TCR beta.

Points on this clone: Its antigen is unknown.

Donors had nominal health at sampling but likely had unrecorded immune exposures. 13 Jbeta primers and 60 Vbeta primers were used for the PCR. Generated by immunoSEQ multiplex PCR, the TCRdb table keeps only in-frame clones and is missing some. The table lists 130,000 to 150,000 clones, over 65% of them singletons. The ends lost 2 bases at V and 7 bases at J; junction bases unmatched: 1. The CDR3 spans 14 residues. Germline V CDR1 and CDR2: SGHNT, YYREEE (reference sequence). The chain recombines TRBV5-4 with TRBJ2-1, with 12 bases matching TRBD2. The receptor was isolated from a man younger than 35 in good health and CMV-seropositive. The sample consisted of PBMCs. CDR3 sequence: CASSFTSGGNEQFF. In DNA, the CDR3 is TGTGCCAGCAGCTTCACTAGCGGGGGGAATGAGCAGTTCTTC.